One sample yielded the 25 T cell receptor beta chains listed below, sequenced in a study of cytomegalovirus exposure and HLA in healthy donors. Researchers ran the PCR with 60 Vbeta and 13 Jbeta primers. Sequencing was performed with immunoSEQ multiplex PCR; in TCRdb, only in-frame clones are kept and a portion is missing. The sample yields roughly 180,000 clones, 77% seen once. Sequencing was performed on PBMCs. These TCRs come from a woman in her fifties or sixties in good health and CMV-seropositive.

This chain connects TRBV4-2 to TRBJ2-1; 13 bases fit TRBD2. CDR1 LGHNA and CDR2 YNFKEQ come from the germline V gene. V lost 0 bases, J lost 0 bases, and 5 bases stayed unmatched. The CDR3 spans 19 residues. CDR3 coding DNA: TGTGCCAGCAGCCAAGAGGGACTAGCGGGGTCAAGCTCCTACAATGAGCAGTTCTTC. Translation: CASSQEGLAGSSSYNEQFF.

CDR3 sequence (DNA): TGTGCCAGCTTCATCTACTCTGGAAACACCATATATTTT. Protein product: CASFIYSGNTIYF. This chain links TRBV6-1 with TRBJ1-3; D call uncertain. V was shortened by 8 bases and J by 0 bases, with 8 bases between the two germline ends. This CDR3 has 13 amino acids. Germline V gene sequence: CDR1 MNHNS, CDR2 SASEGT.

In regard to this clone: Compared with germline, one end of the junction differs, possibly owing to a read error. The V gene is TRBV6-6, the J gene TRBJ2-4; 7 bases match TRBD1. Germline values: CDR1 MNHNY, CDR2 SVGAGI (reference sequence). This CDR3 spans 14 amino acids. CDR3 DNA: TGTGCCAGCAGTTATAGGGACAGCAAAAACCTTCAGTACTTC. Amino acid sequence: CASSYRDSKNLQYF.

The chain employs TRBV5-3 and TRBJ1-3; no definite D call. TRBV5-3 is given ORF status, its function remaining uncertain. Trimming pared 1 base from V and 5 bases from J, leaving 22 bases between. The CDR3 is 18 amino acids. CDR3: CARSLYSLGGRRRNTIYF. CDR3 bases: TGTGCCAGAAGCTTGTATAGTCTCGGAGGGCGGAGAAGAAACACCATATATTTT.

The chain has TRBV11-2 and TRBJ2-2, with unresolved D. This CDR3 region has 14 residues. The V gene's germline CDR1 is SGHAT and CDR2 FQNNGV. V lost 5 bases and J lost 7, with 14 bases in between. The CDR3 protein is CASSREMGYGELFF. The CDR3 DNA reads TGTGCCAGCAGCCGCGAGATGGGCTACGGGGAGCTGTTTTTT.

V gene TRBV7-3 combines with J gene TRBJ2-5; 7 bases are a match to TRBD2. The CDR3 sequence is 15 residues long. V was pared by 2 bases and J by 2 bases, with 5 bases of the junction left unmatched. Looked up from germline, CDR1 is SGHTA and CDR2 is FQGTGA. Here the CDR3 reads CASSLVGGGQETQYF. The CDR3 nucleotides are TGTGCCAGCAGCTTAGTTGGCGGGGGACAAGAGACCCAGTACTTC.

The chain joins TRBV7-9 to TRBJ2-4; D is possibly TRBD1 (5 bases). In germline, CDR1 is SEHNR, CDR2 FQNEAQ (reference sequence). Trimming stripped 0 bases from V and 0 bases from J, with 9 bases between. This CDR3 comprises 16 residues. Here the CDR3 reads CASSLALGVAKNIQYF. CDR3 DNA: TGTGCCAGCAGCTTAGCCCTAGGGGTAGCCAAAAACATTCAGTACTTC.

V is TRBV18 and J is TRBJ2-7; TRBD1 is a possible D gene (6 bases). Trimming left V 3 bases short and J 7 bases short, with 19 bases between. The length of the CDR3 is 15 residues. CDR1 is KGHSH and CDR2 is LQKENI in the germline V gene. The CDR3 loop reads CASSPGTNTYEEQYF. CDR3 coding DNA: TGTGCCAGCTCACCCGGGACAAATACCTACGAGGAGCAGTACTTC.

This clone was seen only a few times. The chain uses TRBV5-1 and TRBJ2-1; possibly TRBD1 for D (6 bases). The germline V and J ends were trimmed by 4 bases and 4 bases, with 9 bases remaining between them. The CDR3 length is 13 residues. Germline CDR1 and CDR2: SGHRS and YFSETQ. The CDR3 spells CASSIGQYNEQFF. In DNA, the CDR3 is TGCGCCAGCAGCATAGGACAGTACAATGAGCAGTTCTTC.

In this sample, this clone turned up a few times. V usage is TRBV28 and J usage is TRBJ1-5, with 10 bases fitting TRBD1. This CDR3 region has 16 residues. V shed 4 bases, J shed 6 bases, and the junction held 9 bases outside the gene matches. CDR1 is MDHEN and CDR2 is SYDVKM in the germline V gene. The CDR3 sequence: CASSSYLTGGSQPQHF. CDR3 DNA sequence: TGTGCCAGCAGTTCATACCTGACAGGGGGCAGTCAGCCCCAGCATTTT.

The rearrangement links TRBV14 to TRBJ2-1; the match to TRBD1 covers 10 bases. CDR3 length: 16 amino acids. Germline V gives CDR1 SGHDN, CDR2 FVKESK. J lost 11 bases, V lost 0 bases, and 10 bases had no gene match. CDR3 in DNA: TGTGCCAGCAGCCAAGATACTGGGACAGGGGTGATTAAGCAGTTCTTC. Its protein product is CASSQDTGTGVIKQFF.

There are a few counts of this clone. The rearrangement uses TRBV6-6 and TRBJ1-6, with D possibly TRBD1 on 6 matching bases. This CDR3 spans 14 amino acids. The germline V gene encodes CDR1 MNHNY and CDR2 SVGAGI (reference sequence). Between the trimmed V and J ends, which lost 5 bases and 5 bases, there was a span of 10 bases. The CDR3 region is CASSQGQHNSPLHF. In DNA form, the CDR3 reads TGTGCCAGCAGTCAGGGACAACATAATTCACCCCTCCACTTT.

The V gene is TRBV6-4, the J gene TRBJ1-5; D perhaps matches TRBD1 (6 bases). CDR1 MRHNA and CDR2 SNTAGT come from the germline V gene. The V and J ends lost 11 bases and 9 bases respectively, with 20 bases between them. The CDR3 totals 13 residues. Written as DNA, the CDR3 is TGTGCCTCAATCCCCCTACAGGGCCGGCCCCAGCATTTT. Its translation is CASIPLQGRPQHF.

This chain links TRBV6-5 with TRBJ1-1, with 7 bases that match TRBD1. The trim removed 1 base at V and 4 bases at J, leaving 9 bases unmatched. This CDR3 region has 16 residues. Germline V gene sequence: CDR1 MNHEY, CDR2 SVGAGI. CDR3 region: CASSYFQGVGVTEAFF. The CDR3 nucleotides read TGTGCCAGCAGTTACTTTCAGGGGGTGGGAGTCACTGAAGCTTTCTTT.

CDR3 nucleotides: TGTGCCAGACGGAGGGGCCCAGATACGCAGTATTTT. Its protein product is CARRRGPDTQYF. This chain connects TRBV5-3 to TRBJ2-3; a weak D match, TRBD2 (6 bases). TRBV5-3 is classed as an ORF, of uncertain function. Between the trimmed V and J ends, which lost 7 bases and 4 bases, there was a span of 10 bases. The CDR3 loop spans 12 amino acids.

This chain connects TRBV19 to TRBJ2-1; 7 bases fit TRBD2. This CDR3 region has 15 residues. With V trimmed by 6 bases and J by 3 bases, 8 bases remained unmatched. Germline V CDR1 and CDR2: LNHDA, SQIVND (reference sequence). The CDR3 sequence is CASSEGLADYNEQFF. CDR3 coding DNA: TGTGCCAGTAGCGAGGGGCTAGCGGACTACAATGAGCAGTTCTTC.

The rearrangement links TRBV7-9 to TRBJ1-1; 12 bases fit TRBD1. Germline V gene sequence: CDR1 SEHNR, CDR2 FQNEAQ (reference sequence). The CDR3 runs to 14 residues. J gave up 11 bases and V 5 bases, and 9 bases lay outside the gene matches. CDR3 in DNA: TGTGCCAGCAGCCCAGGGACAGGGGGCTTCGGGGCTTTCTTT. It encodes CASSPGTGGFGAFF.

This CDR3 reads CASSEGGWQETQYF. The DNA of the CDR3 is TGTGCCAGCAGTGAGGGGGGGTGGCAAGAGACCCAGTACTTC. The chain combines TRBV2 with TRBJ2-5; the match to TRBD2 covers 7 bases. The V segment lost 3 bases and the J segment 2 bases; nucleotides outside the gene matches: 3. CDR1 and CDR2 from the germline V gene are SNHLY and FYNNEI. The CDR3 length is 14 residues.

With respect to this clone: An end of the junction differs from the germline gene, which may be a read error. The chain is built from TRBV28 and TRBJ2-6; 9 nucleotides match TRBD1. The V gene's germline CDR1 is MDHEN and CDR2 SYDVKM. CDR3 size: 16 residues. The CDR3 here is CASSLGTGSGANGLTF. As DNA, the CDR3 is TGTGCCAGCAGTTTAGGGACAGGGTCTGGGGCCAACGGCCTGACTTTC.

This clone was observed a handful of times. This chain connects TRBV2 to TRBJ2-2; D perhaps matches TRBD1 (5 bases). The CDR3 extends over 15 amino acids. Germline V CDR1 and CDR2: SNHLY, FYNNEI. V was shortened by 5 bases and J by 5 bases, with 15 bases between the two germline ends. The CDR3 protein is CASSYTARGTGELFF. The CDR3 bases are TGTGCCAGCAGTTATACGGCTAGGGGTACCGGGGAGCTGTTTTTT. Together with reference TRBV2 and TRBJ2-2, the CDR3 gives the full variable domain: EPEVTQTPSHQVTQMGQEVILRCVPISNHLYFYWYRQILGQKVEFLVSFYNNEISEKSEIFDDQFSVERPDGSNFTLKIRSTKLEDSAMYFCASSYTARGTGELFFGEGSRLTVL.

The rearrangement links TRBV10-3 to TRBJ2-5; TRBD2 matches at 13 bases. CDR1 ENHRY and CDR2 SYGVKD come from the germline V gene. J lost 6 bases, V lost 4 bases, and 11 bases had no gene match. The CDR3 length is 17 residues. In DNA form, the CDR3 reads TGTGCCATCAGTGTAGGTGGACTAGCGGGAGCGGGGAAGACCCAGTACTTC. Amino acids: CAISVGGLAGAGKTQYF.

The CDR3 protein is CASSTMRLAGVDEQFF. The DNA of the CDR3 is TGTGCCAGCAGCACCATGCGACTAGCGGGAGTGGATGAGCAGTTCTTC. This sequence joins TRBV7-2 and TRBJ2-1; 12 nucleotides agree with TRBD2. Germline CDR1 and CDR2: SGHTA and FQGNSA. The CDR3 length is 16 residues. V was pared by 5 bases and J by 8 bases, with 10 bases of the junction left unmatched.

The rearrangement uses TRBV29-1 and TRBJ2-5; D call uncertain. Trimming stripped 6 bases from V and 2 bases from J, with 13 bases between. This CDR3 is 13 amino acids long. Germline V gene data show CDR1 as SQVTM and CDR2 as ANQGSEA. The CDR3 DNA is TGCAGCGTGGCTGACACCTTACAAGAGACCCAGTACTTC. Protein product: CSVADTLQETQYF.

The J gene is TRBJ2-7, the V gene TRBV27; D uncertain. CDR1 and CDR2 (germline): MNHEY, SMNVEV (reference sequence). The CDR3 runs to 13 residues. Trimming took off 2 bases at V and 0 bases at J, with 5 bases between the two ends. The CDR3 sequence is CASSLVLSYEQYF. Written as DNA, the CDR3 is TGTGCCAGCAGTTTAGTCCTCTCCTACGAGCAGTACTTC.

CDR3 in DNA: TGTGCCAGCAGCGTAGTTAGCGGGAGGGACACTGAAGCTTTCTTT. Translation gives CASSVVSGRDTEAFF. The chain joins TRBV9 to TRBJ1-1, with no clear D. The V end was cut by 0 bases, the J end by 3 bases, with 12 bases between. There are 15 residues in the CDR3. CDR1 is SGDLS and CDR2 is YYNGEE in the germline V gene.